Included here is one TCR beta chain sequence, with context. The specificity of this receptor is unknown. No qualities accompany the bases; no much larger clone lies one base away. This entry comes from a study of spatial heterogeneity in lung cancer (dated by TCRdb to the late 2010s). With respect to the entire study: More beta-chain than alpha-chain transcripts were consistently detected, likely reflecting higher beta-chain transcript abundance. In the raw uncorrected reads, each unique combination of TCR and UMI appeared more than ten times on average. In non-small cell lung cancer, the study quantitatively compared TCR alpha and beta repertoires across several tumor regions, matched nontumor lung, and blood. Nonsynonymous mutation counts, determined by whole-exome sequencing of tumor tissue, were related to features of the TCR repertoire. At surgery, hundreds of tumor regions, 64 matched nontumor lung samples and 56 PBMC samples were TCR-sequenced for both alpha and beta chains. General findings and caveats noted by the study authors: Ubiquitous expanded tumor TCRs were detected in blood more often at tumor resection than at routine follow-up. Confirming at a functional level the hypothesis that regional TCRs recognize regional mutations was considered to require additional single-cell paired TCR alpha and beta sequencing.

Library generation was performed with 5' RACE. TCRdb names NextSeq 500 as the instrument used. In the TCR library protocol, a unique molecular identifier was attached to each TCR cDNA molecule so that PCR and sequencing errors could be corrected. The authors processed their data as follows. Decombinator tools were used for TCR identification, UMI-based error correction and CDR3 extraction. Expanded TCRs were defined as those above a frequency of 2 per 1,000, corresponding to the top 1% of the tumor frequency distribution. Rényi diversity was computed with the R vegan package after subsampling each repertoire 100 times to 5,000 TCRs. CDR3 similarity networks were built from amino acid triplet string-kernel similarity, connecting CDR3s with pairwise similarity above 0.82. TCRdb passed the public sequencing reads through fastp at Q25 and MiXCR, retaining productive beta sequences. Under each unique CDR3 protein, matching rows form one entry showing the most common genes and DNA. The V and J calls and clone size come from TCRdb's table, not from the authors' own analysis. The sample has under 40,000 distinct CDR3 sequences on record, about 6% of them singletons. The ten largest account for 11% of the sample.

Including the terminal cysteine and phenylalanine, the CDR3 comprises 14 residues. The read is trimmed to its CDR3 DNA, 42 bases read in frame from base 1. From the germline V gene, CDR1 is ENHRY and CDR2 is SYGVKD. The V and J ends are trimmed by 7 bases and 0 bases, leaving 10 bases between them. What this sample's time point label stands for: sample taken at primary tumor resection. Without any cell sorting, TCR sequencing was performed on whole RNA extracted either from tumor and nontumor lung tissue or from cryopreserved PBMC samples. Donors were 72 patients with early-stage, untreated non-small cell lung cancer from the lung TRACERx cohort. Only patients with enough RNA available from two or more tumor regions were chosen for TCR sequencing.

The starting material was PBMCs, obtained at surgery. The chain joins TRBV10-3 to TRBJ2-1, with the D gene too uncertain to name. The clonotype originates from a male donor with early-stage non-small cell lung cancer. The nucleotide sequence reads TGTGCCATCACCCCACATATCTCCTACAATGAGCAGTTCTTC. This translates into CAITPHISYNEQFF.